A single sample is the source of the 19 T cell receptor beta chains below, sequenced in a study of shared clonotypes between healthy human individuals. Sequenced by immunoSEQ multiplex PCR; TCRdb stores in-frame clones only, minus some. The sample shows 2 million to 3 million clones, roughly 93% of them seen only once. Sequencing was done on a sample of naive CD4+ T cells from PBMCs. Subset noted: CD45RA+ positively selected. The receptors stem from a man aged 18 to 29 in good health. Some clones in this sample may be carry-over from other donors' samples.

This clone was seen only once. The sample has other DNA sequences that encode this CDR3 too. J is TRBJ1-5 and V is TRBV5-1; D unclear. Germline assignment: CDR1 SGHRS and CDR2 YFSETQ. Trimming removed 1 base from V and 4 bases from J, with 6 bases in between. This CDR3 contains 13 residues. The CDR3 sequence is CASSLLGNQPQHF. In DNA form, the CDR3 reads TGCGCCAGCAGCTTGTTGGGGAATCAGCCCCAGCATTTT.

This clone was seen a single time. The V gene is TRBV4-2, the J gene TRBJ2-3; weak D call: TRBD2 (6 bases). CDR3 length equals 16 residues. V was cut by 1 base and J by 2 bases, with 13 bases left in between. Germline CDR1 reads LGHNA; CDR2 reads YNFKEQ. CDR3 sequence reads: CASSQVGGTHTDTQYF. The CDR3 region has the DNA TGTGCCAGCAGCCAAGTGGGGGGAACCCACACAGATACGCAGTATTTT.

This chain uses TRBV18 with TRBJ2-7; D call uncertain. Germline lookup yields CDR1 KGHSH and CDR2 LQKENI. V was shortened by 3 bases and J by 6 bases, with 21 bases between the two germline ends. This CDR3 is built from 16 residues. The CDR3 DNA sequence: TGTGCCAGCTCACCCCTAGTGGATTCAGTTCACTCCGAGCAGTACTTC. It is translated as CASSPLVDSVHSEQYF.

This clone was counted a single time. CDR3 nucleotides: TGTGCCAGCAGCTTAACCGGGAACACTGAAGCTTTCTTT. As protein: CASSLTGNTEAFF. The chain is built from TRBV5-6 and TRBJ1-1; D ambiguous. The germline CDR1 and CDR2 sequences are SGHDT and YYEEEE. The length of the CDR3 is 13 residues. With 2 bases removed from V and 1 base from J, the gap between germline ends came to 6 bases.

The chain uses TRBV6-1 and TRBJ1-2; possibly TRBD1 for D (5 bases). V was clipped by 5 bases and J by 4 bases, with 17 bases between them. This CDR3 contains 15 residues. CDR1 is MNHNS, CDR2 SASEGT, per germline. The CDR3 reads CASSSTGTGIYGYTF. Here the CDR3 DNA reads TGTGCCAGCAGTTCTACCGGGACGGGGATCTATGGCTACACCTTC.

The rearrangement joins TRBV5-4 to TRBJ2-2; D possibly matches TRBD1 or TRBD2 (6 bases each). This CDR3 comprises 16 residues. The V gene's germline CDR1 is SGHNT and CDR2 YYREEE (reference sequence). The V and J ends lost 4 bases and 2 bases respectively, with 15 bases between them. The CDR3 loop is CASSLMRGANTGELFF. The CDR3 region has the DNA TGTGCCAGCAGCCTTATGAGGGGGGCTAACACCGGGGAGCTGTTTTTT.

This clone was observed a single time. This chain links TRBV28 with TRBJ2-7; maybe TRBD2 (5 bases). The CDR3 is 13 amino acids. Germline V gives CDR1 MDHEN, CDR2 SYDVKM. Trimming removed 8 bases from V and 2 bases from J, with 13 bases in between. The CDR3 DNA follows: TGTGCCAGCGGCCGCGGAGGAGCCTACGAGCAGTACTTC. Protein: CASGRGGAYEQYF.

V and J are TRBV9 and TRBJ2-7, with a possible D match to TRBD1 (5 bases). Germline assignment: CDR1 SGDLS and CDR2 YYNGEE. The CDR3 is 17 amino acids. Trimming removed 4 bases at V and 4 bases at J, with 24 bases between. CDR3 sequence reads: CASSPWSSGLSYYEQYF. CDR3 bases: TGTGCCAGCAGCCCCTGGTCCTCAGGGCTAAGTTATTACGAGCAGTACTTC.

This chain's CDR3 is CASSWGTAKVNTEAFF. In DNA form, the CDR3 reads TGTGCCAGCAGCTGGGGGACAGCGAAGGTGAACACTGAAGCTTTCTTT. J is TRBJ1-1 and V is TRBV5-4; TRBD1 matches 7 bases. The germline V gene has CDR1 SGHNT and CDR2 YYREEE (reference sequence). Trimming cost V 3 bases and J 0 bases; bases outside gene matches: 8. The CDR3 contains 16 residues.

The chain combines TRBV27 with TRBJ2-1; no firm D call. The CDR3 runs 12 residues. CDR1 is MNHEY, CDR2 SMNVEV, per germline (reference sequence). V dropped 5 bases and J dropped 6 bases, with 8 bases sitting between them. The CDR3 reads CASSPGLNEQFF. The CDR3, as DNA: TGTGCCAGCAGTCCGGGTCTCAATGAGCAGTTCTTC.

V gene TRBV11-2 combines with J gene TRBJ2-2, with TRBD2 identical over 10 bases. The CDR3 extends over 15 amino acids. After removal of 6 bases from V and 3 bases from J, the junction contained 4 bases not matched to a gene. The germline gives CDR1 SGHAT, CDR2 FQNNGV. DNA of the CDR3: TGTGCCAGCAGGGCGACTAGCGGGTACACCGGGGAGCTGTTTTTT. This gives the protein CASRATSGYTGELFF.

The chain couples TRBV28 to TRBJ2-5; 7 bases are shared with TRBD1. Unmatched junction bases numbered 10, after V lost 7 bases and J lost 5 bases. Per germline, CDR1 MDHEN and CDR2 SYDVKM. This CDR3 contains 14 residues. The CDR3 bases are TGTGCCAGCACTCTTAGACAGGGCCGGGAGACCCAGTACTTC. Its protein product is CASTLRQGRETQYF.

This chain uses TRBV10-3 with TRBJ2-1; D may be TRBD1 (5 bases). The CDR3 loop spans 16 amino acids. Germline V gives CDR1 ENHRY, CDR2 SYGVKD. The ends were cut back, 1 base at V and 0 bases at J, with 10 bases in the middle. Here the CDR3 DNA reads TGTGCCATCAGTGAGTGGGGCCGCAGCTCCTACAATGAGCAGTTCTTC. Amino acid sequence: CAISEWGRSSYNEQFF.

This chain links TRBV19 with TRBJ2-3, with 8 bases that match TRBD2. After removal of 4 bases from V and 5 bases from J, the junction contained 5 bases not matched to a gene. CDR1 and CDR2 (germline): LNHDA, SQIVND (reference sequence). This CDR3 has 14 amino acids. This CDR3 is CASSTGLGIDTQYF. The CDR3 nucleotides are TGTGCCAGTAGTACGGGACTAGGAATAGATACGCAGTATTTT. The full variable domain, in which reference TRBV19 and TRBJ2-3 provide the parts outside the CDR3, is DGGITQSPKYLFRKEGQNVTLSCEQNLNHDAMYWYRQDPGQGLRLIYYSQIVNDFQKGDIAEGYSVSREKKESFPLTVTSAQKNPTAFYLCASSTGLGIDTQYFGPGTRLTVL.

V gene TRBV11-1 combines with J gene TRBJ2-1, with D hard to call. Germline V gives CDR1 SGHAT, CDR2 FQDESV (reference sequence). CDR3 length equals 13 residues. V was trimmed by 5 bases and J by 9 bases, leaving 14 bases between them. The CDR3 region has the DNA TGTGCCAGCAGCCCTGACCCGGGCGGTGAGCAGTTCTTC. This gives the protein CASSPDPGGEQFF.

About this clone itself: The sample carries other DNA sequences with the same CDR3. This chain links TRBV15 with TRBJ1-5; D is undetermined. The CDR3 has 15 amino acids. Trimming took off 0 bases at V and 0 bases at J, with 6 bases between the two ends. Germline assignment: CDR1 LNHNV and CDR2 YYDKDF (reference sequence). DNA of the CDR3: TGTGCCACCAGCAGAGACCGGGCTAGCAATCAGCCCCAGCATTTT. It yields the protein CATSRDRASNQPQHF.

The rearrangement links TRBV19 to TRBJ1-1; D possibly corresponds to TRBD1 (6 bases). CDR3 length: 15 residues. The germline CDR1 and CDR2 sequences are LNHDA and SQIVND (reference sequence). V gave up 7 bases and J gave up 7 bases, with 22 bases separating them. CDR3 sequence reads: CASITGHKGFLEAFF. Here the CDR3 DNA reads TGTGCCAGTATTACGGGACATAAAGGATTCCTTGAAGCTTTCTTT.

The rearrangement links TRBV4-2 to TRBJ1-6, with D hard to call. The CDR3 loop spans 15 amino acids. The germline gives CDR1 LGHNA, CDR2 YNFKEQ. V was shortened by 1 base and J by 5 bases, with 9 bases between the two germline ends. CDR3 protein: CASSQVSEDNSPLHF. Here the CDR3 DNA reads TGTGCCAGCAGCCAAGTCTCAGAGGATAATTCACCCCTCCACTTT.

The chain uses TRBV6-6 and TRBJ2-6, with D possibly matching TRBD1 (5 bases). V lost 5 bases and J lost 0, with 11 bases in between. Per the germline V gene, CDR1 is MNHNY and CDR2 is SVGAGI (reference sequence). The CDR3 spans 16 residues. Here the CDR3 reads CASSATASSGANVLTF. In nucleotides, the CDR3 is TGTGCCAGCAGTGCGACAGCCTCCTCTGGGGCCAACGTCCTGACTTTC.